The present entry profiles one T cell receptor (beta chain) with its context. This entry belongs to a study of blood T cells in healthy people across ages. The CDR3 length is 15 residues. Germline CDR1 and CDR2: MGHDK and SYGVNS. Trimming removed 0 bases from V and 1 base from J, with 10 bases in between. Next came a second PCR, run for about 6 to 12 cycles, which used a sample-barcoded 5' primer along with a J-beta primer mix. TCRdb reanalysed the 5' RACE reads using MiXCR and keeps one entry per CDR3 protein. The sample has 1.2 million to 1.5 million distinct CDR3 sequences, approximately 38% seen once; the top ten hold 6.5% to 10%. The individuals who served as donors were healthy Caucasians living in Russia, aged roughly 6 to 100.

This TCR was sampled from a woman younger than 35 in good health. This chain uses TRBV25-1 with TRBJ2-7; D remains unclear. The sample consisted of blood. The CDR3 region has the DNA TGTGCCAGCAGTGAATATGTAGGGAAATCCTACGAGCAGTACTTC. Its translation: CASSEYVGKSYEQYF.